The 20 T cell receptor beta chains given below trace back to one sample, sequenced in a study of cytomegalovirus exposure and HLA in healthy donors. 60 Vbeta and 13 Jbeta primers were used in PCR. TCRdb's table, derived via immunoSEQ multiplex PCR, lists solely in-frame clones and lacks some. The sample contains hundreds of thousands of clones, over 60% of which appear only once. The sequenced sample was PBMCs. These receptors all come from a young man in good health and CMV-seronegative.

The chain employs TRBV5-6 and TRBJ1-2, with 9 bases that match TRBD1. Germline V gene data show CDR1 as SGHDT and CDR2 as YYEEEE. V lost 5 bases and J lost 8; bases outside the gene matches: 10. This CDR3 has 14 amino acids. This chain's CDR3 is CASRTGQGLRGYTF. CDR3 bases: TGTGCCAGCAGGACGGGACAGGGCCTTCGCGGCTACACCTTC.

This chain connects TRBV14 to TRBJ2-7; D call uncertain. V was shortened by 4 bases and J by 3 bases, with 4 bases between the two germline ends. This CDR3 has 11 residues. CDR1 SGHDN and CDR2 FVKESK come from the germline V gene. CDR3: CASSLGYEQYF. The CDR3 nucleotides are TGTGCCAGCAGCCTCGGCTACGAGCAGTACTTC.

The V call is TRBV11-3, the J call TRBJ1-6; 8 bases are a match to TRBD1. Germline V gene lookup returns CDR1 SGHNT and CDR2 YENEEA. V lost 2 bases to trimming and J lost 9 bases; unmatched junction nucleotides: 12. The CDR3 sequence is 17 residues long. DNA of the CDR3: TGTGCCAGCAGCTTACTTCCCCCAGGGGGCCAGGGTTCACCCCTCCACTTT. This gives the protein CASSLLPPGGQGSPLHF.

This clone was observed a single time. The rearrangement uses TRBV18 and TRBJ1-2; D gene ambiguous. CDR3 size: 13 residues. Germline lookup yields CDR1 KGHSH and CDR2 LQKENI. The ends were cut back, 0 bases at V and 7 bases at J, with 9 bases in the middle. The CDR3 nucleotides are TGTGCCAGCTCACCACCTTCCGGGAGTGGCTACACCTTC. Protein sequence: CASSPPSGSGYTF. Variable domain in full (rest from reference TRBV18 and TRBJ1-2): NAGVMQNPRHLVRRRGQEARLRCSPMKGHSHVYWYRQLPEEGLKFMVYLQKENIIDESGMPKERFSAEFPKEGPSILRIQQVVRGDSAAYFCASSPPSGSGYTFGSGTRLTVV.

The chain links TRBV6-6 to TRBJ2-7, with 8 bases that match TRBD2. V lost 8 bases to trimming and J lost 5 bases; unmatched junction nucleotides: 2. This CDR3 comprises 11 residues. Germline V lookup: CDR1 MNHNY, CDR2 SVGAGI (reference sequence). The CDR3 coding sequence is TGTGCCAGCGGTAGCGGGGACGAGCAGTACTTC. This gives the protein CASGSGDEQYF.

The chain couples TRBV30 to TRBJ2-7; TRBD1 might be the D (8 bases). Trimming removed 5 bases from V and 2 bases from J, with 16 bases in between. The germline gives CDR1 GTSNPN, CDR2 SVGIG (reference sequence). The CDR3 length is 14 residues. Written as DNA, the CDR3 is TGTGCCTGGGACAGGGGAGGGGACCCCTACGAGCAGTACTTC. Protein: CAWDRGGDPYEQYF.

J is TRBJ2-7 and V is TRBV19; D might be TRBD1 (5 bases). The CDR3 spans 14 residues. CDR1 and CDR2 from the germline V gene are LNHDA and SQIVND (reference sequence). V gave up 0 bases and J gave up 2 bases, with 8 bases separating them. CDR3 sequence reads: CASSIDLGAYEQYF. The CDR3 DNA reads TGTGCCAGTAGTATAGATTTAGGGGCCTACGAGCAGTACTTC.

This chain links TRBV4-3 with TRBJ2-7; 12 bases map to TRBD1. In germline, CDR1 is LGHNA, CDR2 YSLEER. The CDR3 runs 16 residues. The V gene end was trimmed by 2 bases and the J gene end by 6 bases; junction bases not matched to a gene: 8. The CDR3 DNA is TGCGCCAGCAGCCAACTTTCCGGGACAGGGGGCTCCGAGCAGTACTTC. This sequence encodes CASSQLSGTGGSEQYF.

The chain uses TRBV30 and TRBJ1-4, with D unclear. CDR3 size: 12 residues. Trimming removed 2 bases from V and 5 bases from J, with 6 bases in between. Germline-derived CDR1 and CDR2 are GTSNPN and SVGIG (reference sequence). The DNA of the CDR3 is TGTGCCTGGAGTTCCCTCAATGAAAAACTGTTTTTT. Amino acids: CAWSSLNEKLFF.

This chain joins TRBV27 and TRBJ2-7, with 7 bases fitting TRBD2. Losses at the gene ends were 2 bases for V and 4 bases for J; bases not matched to a gene: 2. The CDR3 runs 13 residues. Germline V lookup: CDR1 MNHEY, CDR2 SMNVEV (reference sequence). The CDR3 DNA reads as TGTGCCAGCAGTTTACCGGGGGGATACGAGCAGTACTTC. Translation gives CASSLPGGYEQYF.

The genes are TRBV11-3 and TRBJ2-2; 9 nucleotides agree with TRBD1. This CDR3 contains 15 residues. V was pared by 4 bases and J by 4 bases, with 4 bases of the junction left unmatched. Germline CDR1 and CDR2: SGHNT and YENEEA. In nucleotides, the CDR3 is TGTGCCAGCAGCTGGACAGGGGCTGGCACCGGGGAGCTGTTTTTT. Amino acids: CASSWTGAGTGELFF.

The rearrangement links TRBV6-5 to TRBJ2-3, with D perhaps TRBD1 (5 bases). Trimming left V 2 bases short and J 0 bases short, with 9 bases between. Germline V CDR1 and CDR2: MNHEY, SVGAGI. The CDR3 loop spans 15 amino acids. Here the CDR3 DNA reads TGTGCCAGCAGTTACGGGGCAGAAAGCACAGATACGCAGTATTTT. Encoded protein: CASSYGAESTDTQYF.

The chain has TRBV6-1 and TRBJ1-1, with D possibly TRBD1 on 5 matching bases. This CDR3 region has 15 residues. Trimming removed 8 bases at V and 0 bases at J, with 16 bases between. Germline values: CDR1 MNHNS, CDR2 SASEGT. CDR3 sequence (DNA): TGTGCCAGCGGCAGCGTGGGGGGGGTGAACACTGAAGCTTTCTTT. Amino acid sequence: CASGSVGGVNTEAFF.

V and J are TRBV11-1 and TRBJ1-4, with 7 nucleotides matching TRBD1. The germline V gene has CDR1 SGHAT and CDR2 FQDESV (reference sequence). This CDR3 is 14 amino acids long. J lost 9 bases, V lost 5 bases, and 9 bases had no gene match. CDR3: CASSLARDSQKLFF. In DNA, the CDR3 is TGTGCCAGCAGCCTCGCCCGGGACAGTCAAAAACTGTTTTTT.

The CDR3 sequence is CASSVDSYEQYF. In DNA, the CDR3 is TGTGCCAGCAGCGTAGACAGCTACGAGCAGTACTTC. The chain couples TRBV9 to TRBJ2-7, with D unresolved. The ends were cut back, 0 bases at V and 3 bases at J, with 4 bases in the middle. Germline V lookup: CDR1 SGDLS, CDR2 YYNGEE. The CDR3 runs to 12 residues.

A note on this clone: An end of the junction differs from the germline gene, which may be a read error. V usage is TRBV11-3 and J usage is TRBJ2-2; no definite D call. The length of the CDR3 is 12 residues. Per germline, CDR1 SGHNT and CDR2 YENEEA. CDR3 protein: CASNLAPGELFF. The DNA for the CDR3 is TGTGCCAGCAACTTAGCTCCCGGGGAGCTGTTTTTT.

J is TRBJ2-2 and V is TRBV7-3; 9 bases agree with TRBD2. The ends lost 1 base at V and 6 bases at J; junction bases unmatched: 6. CDR1 is SGHTA and CDR2 is FQGTGA in the germline V gene. This CDR3 is 16 amino acids long. CDR3 protein: CASSLSGGAFSGELFF. The CDR3 nucleotides read TGTGCCAGCAGCTTAAGCGGGGGGGCCTTTTCCGGGGAGCTGTTTTTT.

The rearrangement joins TRBV6-1 to TRBJ1-4; 7 bases map to TRBD1. The CDR3 sequence is 14 residues long. The germline V gene has CDR1 MNHNS and CDR2 SASEGT. V shed 6 bases, J shed 8 bases, and the junction held 9 bases outside the gene matches. CDR3 amino acids: CASRDGIQGEKLFF. The CDR3, as DNA: TGTGCCAGCAGAGACGGAATACAGGGGGAAAAACTGTTTTTT.

This rearrangement joins TRBV27 to TRBJ1-1, with 11 bases matching TRBD1. CDR1 MNHEY and CDR2 SMNVEV come from the germline V gene (reference sequence). The CDR3 consists of 16 residues. V lost 6 bases, J lost 4 bases, and 10 bases stayed unmatched. The CDR3 DNA sequence: TGTGCCAGCAGGAAGAGTGGACAGGGGGCATTCACTGAAGCTTTCTTT. Protein sequence: CASRKSGQGAFTEAFF.

The J gene is TRBJ2-2, the V gene TRBV5-1; 8 bases match TRBD1. The junction had 5 bases not matched to a gene; V was cut back by 4 bases and J by 3 bases. This CDR3 has 15 residues. Germline V lookup: CDR1 SGHRS, CDR2 YFSETQ. The CDR3 bases are TGCGCCAGCAGCAAGACAGGGGATGACACCGGGGAGCTGTTTTTT. Translation: CASSKTGDDTGELFF.